The sequence of this T cell receptor (beta chain) was determined in a study of blood T cell repertoires in COVID-19. Background on the study: Material from acute and convalescent COVID-19 was sourced from the United States, Italy and Spain.

Per the original data handling: Amplification with reference gene primers provided the estimates of nucleated cell counts. The protocol was immunoSEQ multiplex PCR, while the TCRdb copy is restricted to in-frame clones and leaves out a portion. For V, J and clone size, that table is used; D and trimming come from the DNA. The profile shows about 55,000 clones, 88% of them singletons. The sample consisted of peripheral blood. This TCR derives from a man aged 60 to 75 with active COVID-19.

Here the CDR3 reads CASSLTGGRVDTQYF. In nucleotides, the CDR3 is TGTGCCAGCAGCTTAACAGGGGGAAGGGTGGATACGCAGTATTTT. The rearrangement uses TRBV7-3 and TRBJ2-3; D might be TRBD1 (6 bases). Germline loops: CDR1 SGHTA, CDR2 FQGTGA. The CDR3 spans 15 residues. Between the trimmed V and J ends, which lost 0 bases and 6 bases, there was a span of 13 bases.